Listed here are 3 T cell receptor beta chains from one sample, sequenced in a study of human T cells and chemical hapten exposure (dated by TCRdb to the early 2020s). Libraries were made using RACE. For sequencing, a NextSeq 500 was employed. TCRdb reworked the public reads: Q25 trimming with fastp, MiXCR clone assembly, productive beta chains retained. Under each unique CDR3 protein, matching rows form one entry showing the most common genes and DNA. This sample comprises fewer than 200,000 distinct CDR3 sequences, around 20% of them detected only once. The top ten hold about 7% of the sample. Read against the paper, the sample's time point label means: patch test 1, 2 weeks after DPC sensitization. The treatment or condition label for this specimen denotes: therapeutic diphenylcyclopropenone sensitization with weekly scalp DPC. The sequencing used whole blood, collected in connection with sensitization to the hapten diphenylcyclopropenone (DPC). The receptors stem from a woman aged 45-60 years with alopecia areata. Some clones in this sample may be carry-over from other donors' samples.

This chain links TRBV18 with TRBJ1-2; 8 bases line up with TRBD1. The germline V gene encodes CDR1 KGHSH and CDR2 LQKENI. The CDR3 has 16 amino acids. V was pared by 0 bases and J by 2 bases, with 5 bases of the junction left unmatched. The DNA of the CDR3 is TGTGCCAGCTCACCACCCACCCAGGGGGCGAACTATGGCTACACCTTC. Translating it yields CASSPPTQGANYGYTF.

This clonotype was observed many times. The chain uses TRBV20-1 and TRBJ2-4; 12 nucleotides match TRBD2. The J segment lost 5 bases and the V segment lost 1 base, leaving 6 bases of the junction unmatched. The CDR3 covers 16 residues. Germline-derived CDR1 and CDR2 are DFQATT and SNEGSKA (reference sequence). CDR3 nucleotides: TGCAGTGCTAGAGGAGGGACTAGCGGGCGTCAAAACATTCAGTACTTC. It is translated as CSARGGTSGRQNIQYF.

The sample holds a few counts of this clonotype. The rearrangement uses TRBV29-1 and TRBJ1-6; 7 positions agree with TRBD1. The CDR3 sequence is 14 residues long. Germline CDR1 SQVTM, CDR2 ANQGSEA. Trimming removed 5 bases from V and 1 base from J; junction bases left unmatched: 2. CDR3 bases: TGCAGCGTTCAGACAGGGTCCTATAATTCACCCCTCCACTTT. This translates into CSVQTGSYNSPLHF.